Sequencing of this T cell receptor (beta chain) was carried out in a study of cytomegalovirus exposure and HLA in healthy donors. Both 60 Vbeta primers and 13 Jbeta primers went into the PCR. TCRdb's copy holds only in-frame clones and misses some; the assay was immunoSEQ multiplex PCR. The sample holds about 120,000 clones, over 70% seen once. The origin of this receptor is a middle-aged woman in good health and CMV-seronegative. The sequenced sample was PBMCs.

The CDR3: CASSGTGSTDTQYF. For the CDR3, the DNA is TGTGCCAGCTCGGGTACAGGCTCCACAGATACGCAGTATTTT. V usage is TRBV6-6 and J usage is TRBJ2-3; perhaps TRBD1 as D (5 bases). Per germline, CDR1 MNHNY and CDR2 SVGAGI (reference sequence). With 8 bases removed from V and 2 bases from J, the gap between germline ends came to 14 bases. This CDR3 spans 14 amino acids.